This section outlines one T cell receptor (beta chain) sequence together with its context. The antigen remains unidentified. This sample stems from a study of immune heterogeneity within non-small cell lung tumors. Points from the study as a whole: Within a patient, dominant CDR3 beta clonotypes were shared across sites, though different locations had unique frequent clones.

TCR beta CDR3 was amplified by multiplex PCR, first round around 10 cycles, 32 V and 13 J primers. Using its own MiXCR run on the multiplex PCR reads, TCRdb lists one record per CDR3 protein. The top ten hold around 4.6% of the sample, which has 21,000 or so distinct CDR3 sequences, less than 35% seen once. Per sample, approximately 0.6 ug of bulk tumor genomic DNA was the template used. During surgery, each primary tumor gave multiple biopsies spaced as far apart as possible. Samples came from untreated patients having curative surgery for newly diagnosed non-small cell lung cancer. The trim removed 2 bases at V and 12 bases at J, leaving 6 bases unmatched. Germline V CDR1 and CDR2: SGHTA, FQGTGA. This CDR3 spans 13 amino acids.

The sequence derives from a man aged 35 to 55 with non-small cell lung cancer. The source material was lung tumor tissue. The V and J genes are TRBV7-3 and TRBJ2-3; 9 bases are shared with TRBD2. The DNA of the CDR3 is TGTGCCAGCAGCTTAGGGGGACTAGCCAGACAGTATTTT. Translated, it gives CASSLGGLARQYF.